Given below is one T cell receptor beta chain in context. The antigen is undetermined. This sample is part of a study of graft-versus-host responses after intestinal transplantation. The CDR3 is 15 amino acids. Germline V gene data show CDR1 as GTSNPN and CDR2 as SVGIG (reference sequence). V lost 0 bases and J lost 5, with 14 bases in between. The data were produced by immunoSEQ multiplex PCR, yet TCRdb's version contains in-frame clones alone and is incomplete. Altogether tens of thousands of clones are present, around 91% being singletons, with the ten largest covering about 0.1%. This chain uses TRBV30 with TRBJ1-5, with D possibly being TRBD1 (6 bases). This TCR was recovered from a human donor who received an intestinal transplant. This sample comprised unstimulated CD4+ T cells sorted from spleen or lymph node cells, obtained before intestinal transplant. CDR3 in DNA: TGTGCCTGGAGTGTCAAGGACAGAGGATATCAGCCCCAGCATTTT. Encoded protein: CAWSVKDRGYQPQHF.